The clone carrying this TCR beta chain was detected once. The CDR3 has 16 amino acids. V lost 0 bases, J lost 5 bases, and 4 bases stayed unmatched. Germline V gene lookup returns CDR1 SGHNT and CDR2 YYREEE (reference sequence). In the original analysis: By means of reference gene primer amplification, nucleated cell counts were estimated. Profiled with immunoSEQ multiplex PCR; TCRdb holds only in-frame clones, not every one. That table supplies the V and J calls and clone size; D and trimming were determined from the DNA. The profile shows about 400,000 clones, around 89% of them singletons. The data belong to a study of blood T cell repertoires in COVID-19. Background on the study: COVID-19 samples, acute and convalescent, were from the United States, Italy and Spain. The analysed material was cDNA or gDNA that came from T cells, B-cell-depleted T cells, or PBMCs.

The sequenced material came from peripheral blood. This sequence joins TRBV5-4 and TRBJ1-6; 8 nucleotides align to TRBD1. This sequence originates from a woman aged 25 to 39 with acute or convalescent COVID-19. The CDR3 sequence is CASSLGGTGDNSPLHF. The CDR3 DNA follows: TGTGCCAGCAGCTTGGGAGGGACAGGTGATAATTCACCCCTCCACTTT.